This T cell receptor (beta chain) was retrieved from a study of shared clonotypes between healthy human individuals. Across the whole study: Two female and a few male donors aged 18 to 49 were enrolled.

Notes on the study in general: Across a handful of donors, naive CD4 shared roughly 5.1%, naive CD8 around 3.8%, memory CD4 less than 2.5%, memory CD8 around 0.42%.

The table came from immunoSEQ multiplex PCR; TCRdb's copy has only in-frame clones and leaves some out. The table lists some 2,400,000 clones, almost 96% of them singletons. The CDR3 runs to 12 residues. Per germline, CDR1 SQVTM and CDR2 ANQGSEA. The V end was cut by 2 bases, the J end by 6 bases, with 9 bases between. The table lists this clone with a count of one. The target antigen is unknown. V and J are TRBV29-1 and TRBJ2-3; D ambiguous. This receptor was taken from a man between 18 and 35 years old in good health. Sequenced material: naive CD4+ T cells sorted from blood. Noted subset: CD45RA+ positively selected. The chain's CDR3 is CSVELGQDTQYF. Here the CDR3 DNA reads TGCAGCGTTGAACTCGGCCAGGATACGCAGTATTTT.